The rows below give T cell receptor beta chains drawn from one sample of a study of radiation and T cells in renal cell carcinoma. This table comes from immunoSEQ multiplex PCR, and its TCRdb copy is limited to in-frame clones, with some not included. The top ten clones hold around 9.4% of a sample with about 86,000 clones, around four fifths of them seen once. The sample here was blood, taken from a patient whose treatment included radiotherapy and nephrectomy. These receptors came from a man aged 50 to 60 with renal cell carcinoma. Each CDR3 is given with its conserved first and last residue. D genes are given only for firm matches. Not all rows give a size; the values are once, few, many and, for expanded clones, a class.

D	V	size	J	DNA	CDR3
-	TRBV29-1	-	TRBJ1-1	TGCAGCGTTGTGACAGTAACCATGAACACTGAAGCTTTCTTT	CSVVTVTMNTEAFF
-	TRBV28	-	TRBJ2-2	TGTGCCAGCACCTCGACAGCCACCGGGGAGCTGTTTTTT	CASTSTATGELFF
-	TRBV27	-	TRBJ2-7	TGTGCCAGCAGTGCACCGGGATCTCTCATCTACGAGCAGTACTTC	CASSAPGSLIYEQYF
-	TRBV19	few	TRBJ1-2	TGTGCCAGTACCGCAGACAGGAGCGTGGCCTATGGCTACACCTTC	CASTADRSVAYGYTF
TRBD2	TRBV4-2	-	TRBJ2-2	TGTGCCAGCAGCCAAGAGAGGGCTAGCGGGGGCTTTTCCGGGGAGCTGTTTTTT	CASSQERASGGFSGELFF
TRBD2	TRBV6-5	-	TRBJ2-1	TGTGCCAGCAGGGTGGGACTAGCGGGGGCTAAGCAGTTCTTC	CASRVGLAGAKQFF
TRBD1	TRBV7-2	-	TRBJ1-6	TGTGCCAGCAGCTTCGGGACAGCTTCACCCCTCCACTTT	CASSFGTASPLHF
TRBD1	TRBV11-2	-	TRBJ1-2	TGTGCCAGCAGCTTAGGGATCAGGGGGTATGGCTACACCTTC	CASSLGIRGYGYTF
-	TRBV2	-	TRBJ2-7	TGTGCCAGCAGTGGCACAGGGTACGACGAGCAGTACTTC	CASSGTGYDEQYF
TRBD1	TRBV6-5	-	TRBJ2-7	TGTGCCAGCAGAAAGGGACAGGGGAACTACGAGCAGTACTTC	CASRKGQGNYEQYF
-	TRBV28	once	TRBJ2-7	TGTGCCAGCAGTTTGACCTTCGGACGTGGGGGCAGCTACGAGCAGTACTTC	CASSLTFGRGGSYEQYF
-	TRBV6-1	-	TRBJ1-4	TGTGCCAGCACCGTAAAAGGGGGTTTAGGAGAAAAACTGTTTTTT	CASTVKGGLGEKLFF
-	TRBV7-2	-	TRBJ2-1	TGTGCCAGCAGCTTAGTTTCTTCCTCTGGCAATGAGCAGTTCTTC	CASSLVSSSGNEQFF
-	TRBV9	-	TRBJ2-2	TGTGCCAGCAGCGTAGGGGCGGGGCCGAACACCGGGGAGCTGTTTTTT	CASSVGAGPNTGELFF
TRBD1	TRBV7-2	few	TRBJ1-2	TGTGCCAGCAGCTCGGACAGGAGGTATGGCTACACCTTC	CASSSDRRYGYTF
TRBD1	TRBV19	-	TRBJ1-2	TGTGCCAGTAGTACAAGGACAGGGAGGGGCTACACCTTC	CASSTRTGRGYTF
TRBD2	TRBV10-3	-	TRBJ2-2	TGTGCCATCAGTGGAAACCCGGGACTAGCAGGCACCGGGGAGCTGTTTTTT	CAISGNPGLAGTGELFF
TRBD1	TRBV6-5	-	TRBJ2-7	TGTGCCAGCAGTCCCCGGGACAGGGGGAACGAGCAGTACTTC	CASSPRDRGNEQYF